A selection of T cell receptor beta chains follows, all from one sample in a study of blood T cell repertoires in COVID-19. Clones were sequenced by immunoSEQ multiplex PCR, and TCRdb holds only the in-frame ones, with some missing. This table holds tens of thousands of clones, more than 70% found once. Material: peripheral blood. The receptors here all came from a human donor in a cohort sampled during active COVID-19. Both conserved end residues are trimmed from each CDR3. Each record gives: clone size, J gene, V gene, CDR3 protein. Where a row states a size, it is once, few, many or the class of an expanded clone; other rows omit it.

NA | TRBJ2-7 | TRBV27 | ASSPRTGKDADEQY
NA | TRBJ1-4 | TRBV18 | ASSPVDRAGEKLF
NA | TRBJ2-5 | TRBV29-1 | SVVLRGGRTRETQY
few | TRBJ1-4 | TRBV7-9 | ASSLEARVANEKLF
NA | TRBJ2-3 | TRBV5-1 | ASSSSLAGSKDTQY
NA | TRBJ2-5 | TRBV5-4 | ASSLRQGALETQY
NA | TRBJ1-4 | TRBV11-2 | ASSLGGDRANEKLF
NA | TRBJ2-2 | TRBV18 | ASSSGEGGELF
NA | TRBJ2-3 | TRBV11-3 | ASSSLAGSLTDTQY
NA | TRBJ1-1 | TRBV10-3 | AISEDPGLNTEAF
NA | TRBJ2-5 | TRBV7-8 | ASSFWGQRQETQY
NA | TRBJ2-1 | TRBV5-1 | ASTLAGGRSSYNEQF
NA | TRBJ2-1 | TRBV7-6 | ASSLGGFGANEQF
NA | TRBJ1-3 | TRBV6-1 | ASSDVARLYSGNTIY
once | TRBJ2-5 | TRBV11-2 | ASSEAFQETQY
NA | TRBJ2-7 | TRBV19 | ASSTQGRSPYEQY